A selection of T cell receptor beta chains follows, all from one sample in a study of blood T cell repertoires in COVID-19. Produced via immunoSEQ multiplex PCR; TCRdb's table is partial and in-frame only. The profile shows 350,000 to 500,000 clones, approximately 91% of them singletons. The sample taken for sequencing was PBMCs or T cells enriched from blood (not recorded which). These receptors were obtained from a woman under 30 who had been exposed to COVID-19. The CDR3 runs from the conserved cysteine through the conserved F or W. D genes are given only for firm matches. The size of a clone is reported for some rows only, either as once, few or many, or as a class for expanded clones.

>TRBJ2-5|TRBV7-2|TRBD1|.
TGTGCCAGCAGCGACGGACAGGGAAGGATAGAGACCCAGTACTTC
CASSDGQGRIETQYF
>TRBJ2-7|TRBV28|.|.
TGTGCCAGCAGTTTAATCCAGGGAAAAGGCGAGCAGTACTTC
CASSLIQGKGEQYF
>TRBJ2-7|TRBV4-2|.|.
TGTGCCAGCAGCCAAGAACAGGGATTGGGATCCTACGAGCAGTACTTC
CASSQEQGLGSYEQYF
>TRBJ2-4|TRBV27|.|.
TGTGCCAGCAGTTTCAATGGAGTCCTAGCCAAAAACATTCAGTACTTC
CASSFNGVLAKNIQYF
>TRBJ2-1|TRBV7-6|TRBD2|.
TGTGCCAGCAGCTCCGTGGGGGGGACGTACAATGAGCAGTTCTTC
CASSSVGGTYNEQFF
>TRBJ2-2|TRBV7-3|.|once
TGTGCCAGCAGCGGGAGCGTGAACACCGGGGAGCTGTTTTTT
CASSGSVNTGELFF
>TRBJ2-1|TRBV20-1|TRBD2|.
TGCGCCGGACTAGCGTACAATGAGCAGTTCTTC
CAGLAYNEQFF
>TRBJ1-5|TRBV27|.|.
TGTGCCAGCAGTTTATCTACCGACAGGAGAACTTATAGCAATCAGCCCCAGCATTTT
CASSLSTDRRTYSNQPQHF
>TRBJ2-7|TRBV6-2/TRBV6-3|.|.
TGTGCCAGCAGTTACCCGGCTAGTCGAACGATCGAGCAGTACTTC
CASSYPASRTIEQYF
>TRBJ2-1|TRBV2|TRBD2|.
TGTGCCAGCAAGGCTAGCGGGAGATCGCCCAATGAGGAGGAGCAGTTCTTC
CASKASGRSPNEEEQFF
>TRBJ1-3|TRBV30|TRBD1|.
TGTGCCTGGGAACCGGGACAGGGAAACACCATATATTTT
CAWEPGQGNTIYF
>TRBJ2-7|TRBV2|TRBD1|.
TGTGCCAGCAGTGAGGTCGACAGGGGGTCCTACGAGCAGTACTTC
CASSEVDRGSYEQYF
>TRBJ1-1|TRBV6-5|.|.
TGTGCCAGCAGCATGGACAGAGATACTGAAGCTTTCTTT
CASSMDRDTEAFF
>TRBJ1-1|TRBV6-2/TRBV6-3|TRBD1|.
TGTGCCAGCAGTTACGGACAGGGGGTCACCTCAGGCACTGAAGCTTTCTTT
CASSYGQGVTSGTEAFF
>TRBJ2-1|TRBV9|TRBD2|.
TGTGCCAGCAGCGTCGGTAGCGGGTCCTACAATGAGCAGTTCTTC
CASSVGSGSYNEQFF
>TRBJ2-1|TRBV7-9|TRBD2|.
TGTGCCACCAGACTAGCGGTCGATGAGCAGTTCTTC
CATRLAVDEQFF